Listed here are 8 T cell receptor beta chains from one sample, sequenced in a study of identical twins. TCRdb ran MiXCR on the 5' RACE reads and lists one entry per CDR3 protein. This table holds under 350,000 distinct CDR3 sequences, more than 8% found once. The sample was also linked to a second study, of yellow fever vaccine responses in identical twins.

The sample taken for sequencing was CD8+ T cells sorted from blood. The receptors come from a woman younger than 30 in good health.

This clonotype was detected a few times. The chain carries TRBV12-3 or TRBV12-4 and TRBJ2-2; no clear D. The CDR3 is 14 amino acids. Trimming cost V 5 bases and J 7 bases, with 14 bases left between them. The CDR3 reads CASSPPGRSGELFF. CDR3 bases: TGTGCCAGCAGTCCCCCCGGCCGGAGCGGGGAGCTGTTTTTT.

This clonotype was counted many times. This chain connects TRBV4-3 to TRBJ2-5; 9 positions match TRBD2. Germline-derived CDR1 and CDR2 are LGHNA and YSLEER. V gave up 3 bases and J gave up 1 base; unmatched junction bases: 9. The CDR3 is made up of 17 amino acids. The CDR3 DNA sequence: TGCGCCAGCAGCCAGGATAGACTAGCGGACTTCCAAGAGACCCAGTACTTC. The encoded protein is CASSQDRLADFQETQYF.

J is TRBJ2-1 and V is TRBV29-1; 9 bases fit TRBD2. V lost 7 bases and J lost 5; bases outside the gene matches: 15. The CDR3 runs 16 residues. CDR1 and CDR2 from the germline V gene are SQVTM and ANQGSEA. The CDR3 is CSANPNWLAGHNEQFF. The CDR3 bases are TGCAGCGCCAACCCAAATTGGCTAGCGGGGCACAATGAGCAGTTCTTC.

This clonotype was seen ten or more times. This chain connects TRBV27 to TRBJ2-7; D gene uncertain. Germline CDR1 reads MNHEY; CDR2 reads SMNVEV (reference sequence). Deletions cut 5 bases from V and 4 bases from J, with 9 bases between. The CDR3 extends over 12 amino acids. CDR3 nucleotide sequence: TGTGCCAGCAGTGCGCCTAATTACGAGCAGTACTTC. Translating it yields CASSAPNYEQYF.

This clonotype was counted only a few times. The CDR3 spells CASSDRPTWDEQYF. CDR3 coding DNA: TGTGCCAGCAGTGACAGACCCACCTGGGACGAGCAGTACTTC. The chain employs TRBV25-1 and TRBJ2-7; D remains unclear. Between the trimmed V and J ends, which lost 3 bases and 5 bases, there was a span of 14 bases. CDR1 is MGHDK and CDR2 is SYGVNS in the germline V gene. This CDR3 is built from 14 residues.

The chain couples TRBV27 to TRBJ2-3; 8 bases fit TRBD2. The CDR3 spans 16 residues. V trimming: 1 base; J trimming: 1 base; junction bases outside the gene matches: 4. Germline V gives CDR1 MNHEY, CDR2 SMNVEV (reference sequence). DNA for the CDR3: TGTGCCAGCAGTTTATTACCAGCGGGAGGCACAGATACGCAGTATTTT. Translation: CASSLLPAGGTDTQYF.

The gene calls are TRBV9 and TRBJ2-1; D may be TRBD1 (6 bases). Germline V lookup: CDR1 SGDLS, CDR2 YYNGEE. The ends were cut back, 4 bases at V and 5 bases at J, with 22 bases in the middle. CDR3 length: 17 amino acids. The CDR3 DNA is TGTGCCAGCAGCACTCTAGAGGGGGTTCGAAAAAACAATGAGCAGTTCTTC. Its translation is CASSTLEGVRKNNEQFF. Filled out from reference TRBV9 and TRBJ2-1, the complete variable domain reads DSGVTQTPKHLITATGQRVTLRCSPRSGDLSVYWYQQSLDQGLQFLIQYYNGEERAKGNILERFSAQQFPDLHSELNLSSLELGDSALYFCASSTLEGVRKNNEQFFGPGTRLTVL.

This clonotype was observed at least ten times. The CDR3 reads CASAFTGYEQYF. CDR3 DNA sequence: TGTGCCAGCGCCTTCACGGGTTACGAGCAGTACTTC. The chain uses TRBV6-2 or TRBV6-3 and TRBJ2-7, with D unclear. The CDR3 loop spans 12 amino acids. Trimming left V 8 bases short and J 4 bases short, with 12 bases between. The germline CDR1 and CDR2 sequences are MNHEY and SVGEGT.